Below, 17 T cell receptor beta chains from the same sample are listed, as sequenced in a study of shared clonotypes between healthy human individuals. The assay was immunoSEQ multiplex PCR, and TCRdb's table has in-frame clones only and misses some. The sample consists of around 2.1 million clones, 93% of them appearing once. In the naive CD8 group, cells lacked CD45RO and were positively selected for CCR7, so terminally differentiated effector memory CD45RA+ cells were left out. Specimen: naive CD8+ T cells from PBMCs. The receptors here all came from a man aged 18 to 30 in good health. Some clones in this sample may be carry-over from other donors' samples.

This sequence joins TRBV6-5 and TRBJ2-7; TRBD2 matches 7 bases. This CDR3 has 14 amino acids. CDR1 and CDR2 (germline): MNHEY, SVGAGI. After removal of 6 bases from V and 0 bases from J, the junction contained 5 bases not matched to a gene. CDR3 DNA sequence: TGTGCCAGCAGCTCTGGGGGGGGCTCCTACGAGCAGTACTTC. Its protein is CASSSGGGSYEQYF.

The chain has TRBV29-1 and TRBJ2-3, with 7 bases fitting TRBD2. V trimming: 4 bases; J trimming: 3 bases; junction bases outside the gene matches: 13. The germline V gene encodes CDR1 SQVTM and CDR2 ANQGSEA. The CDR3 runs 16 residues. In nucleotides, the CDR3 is TGCAGCGTTGGAGGCCGGCTAGCGGAGAGGACAGATACGCAGTATTTT. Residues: CSVGGRLAERTDTQYF.

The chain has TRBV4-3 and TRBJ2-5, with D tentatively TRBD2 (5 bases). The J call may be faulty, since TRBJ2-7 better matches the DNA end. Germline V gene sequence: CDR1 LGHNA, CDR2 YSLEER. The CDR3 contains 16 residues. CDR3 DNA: TGCGCCAGCAGCCAAGATGTCGGGGAGAGCTCCTACGAGCAGTACTTC. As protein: CASSQDVGESSYEQYF.

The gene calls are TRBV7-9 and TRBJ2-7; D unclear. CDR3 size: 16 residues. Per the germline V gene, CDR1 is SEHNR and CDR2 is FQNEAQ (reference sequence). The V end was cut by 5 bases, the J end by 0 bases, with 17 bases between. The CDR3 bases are TGTGCCAGCAGCCCCCCATGGCAGACAAGCTCCTACGAGCAGTACTTC. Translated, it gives CASSPPWQTSSYEQYF.

The CDR3 DNA reads as TGTGCCAGCAGTTACACAAGGACAGCTAACACTGAAGCTTTCTTT. Its protein product is CASSYTRTANTEAFF. J is TRBJ1-1 and V is TRBV6-5, with D perhaps TRBD1 (6 bases). The germline V gene has CDR1 MNHEY and CDR2 SVGAGI. This CDR3 has 15 amino acids. V dropped 2 bases and J dropped 2 bases, with 12 bases sitting between them.

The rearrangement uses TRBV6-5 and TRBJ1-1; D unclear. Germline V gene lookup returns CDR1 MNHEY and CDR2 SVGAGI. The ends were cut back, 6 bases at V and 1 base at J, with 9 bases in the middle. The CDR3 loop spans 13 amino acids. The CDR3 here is CASSPQENTEAFF. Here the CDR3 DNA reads TGTGCCAGCAGCCCCCAGGAGAACACTGAAGCTTTCTTT.

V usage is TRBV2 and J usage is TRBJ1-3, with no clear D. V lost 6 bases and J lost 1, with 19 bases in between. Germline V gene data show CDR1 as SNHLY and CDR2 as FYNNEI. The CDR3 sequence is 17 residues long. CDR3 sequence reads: CASRTLEGRLSGNTIYF. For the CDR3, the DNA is TGTGCCAGCAGGACTCTCGAAGGTCGGCTTTCTGGAAACACCATATATTTT.

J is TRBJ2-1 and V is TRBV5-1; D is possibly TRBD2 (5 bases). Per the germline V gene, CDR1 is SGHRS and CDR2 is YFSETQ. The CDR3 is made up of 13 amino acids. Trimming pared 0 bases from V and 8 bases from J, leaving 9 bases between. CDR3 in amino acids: CASSLELVYEQFF. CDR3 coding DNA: TGCGCCAGCAGCTTGGAACTAGTCTATGAGCAGTTCTTC. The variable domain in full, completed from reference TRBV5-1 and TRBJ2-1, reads KAGVTQTPRYLIKTRGQQVTLSCSPISGHRSVSWYQQTPGQGLQFLFEYFSETQRNKGNFPGRFSGRQFSNSRSEMNVSTLELGDSALYLCASSLELVYEQFFGPGTRLTVL.

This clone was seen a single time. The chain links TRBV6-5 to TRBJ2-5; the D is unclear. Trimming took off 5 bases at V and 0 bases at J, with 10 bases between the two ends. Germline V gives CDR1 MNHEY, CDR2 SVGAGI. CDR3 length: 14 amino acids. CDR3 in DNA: TGTGCCAGCAGTCCGCAGATAAACCAAGAGACCCAGTACTTC. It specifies CASSPQINQETQYF.

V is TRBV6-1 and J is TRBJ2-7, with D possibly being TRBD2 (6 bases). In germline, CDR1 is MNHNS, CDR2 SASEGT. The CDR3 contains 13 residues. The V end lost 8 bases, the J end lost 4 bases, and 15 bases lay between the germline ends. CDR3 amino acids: CASAGTASYEQYF. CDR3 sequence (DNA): TGTGCCAGCGCGGGGACGGCGAGTTACGAGCAGTACTTC.

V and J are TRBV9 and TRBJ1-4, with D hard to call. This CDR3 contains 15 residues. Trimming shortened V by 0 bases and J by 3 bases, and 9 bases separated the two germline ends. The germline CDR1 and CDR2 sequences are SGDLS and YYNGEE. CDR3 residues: CASSVGRSSNEKLFF. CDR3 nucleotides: TGTGCCAGCAGCGTAGGTCGCAGCTCTAATGAAAAACTGTTTTTT.

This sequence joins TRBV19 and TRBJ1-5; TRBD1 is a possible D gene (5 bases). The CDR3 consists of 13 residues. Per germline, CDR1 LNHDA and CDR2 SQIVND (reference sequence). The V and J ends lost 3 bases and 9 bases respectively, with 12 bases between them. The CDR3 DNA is TGTGCCAGTAGTATGGGCCAGGGAATGCCCCAGCATTTT. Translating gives CASSMGQGMPQHF.

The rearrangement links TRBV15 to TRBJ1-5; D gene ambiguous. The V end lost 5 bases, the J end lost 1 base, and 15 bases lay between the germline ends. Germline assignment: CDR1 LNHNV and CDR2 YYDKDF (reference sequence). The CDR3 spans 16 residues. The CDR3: CATSLPGRSSNQPQHF. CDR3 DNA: TGTGCCACCAGCTTACCCGGACGGTCAAGCAATCAGCCCCAGCATTTT.

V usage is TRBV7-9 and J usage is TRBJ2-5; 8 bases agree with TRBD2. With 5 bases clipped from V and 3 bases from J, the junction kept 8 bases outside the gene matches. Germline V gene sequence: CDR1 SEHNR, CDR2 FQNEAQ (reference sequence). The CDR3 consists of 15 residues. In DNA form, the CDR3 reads TGTGCCAGCAGCCCTACCGGGACTAGAGAAGAGACCCAGTACTTC. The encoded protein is CASSPTGTREETQYF.

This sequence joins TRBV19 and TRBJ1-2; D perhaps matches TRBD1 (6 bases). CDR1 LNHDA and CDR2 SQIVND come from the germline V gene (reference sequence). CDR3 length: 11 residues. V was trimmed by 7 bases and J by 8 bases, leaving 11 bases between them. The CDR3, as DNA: TGTGCCAGTAAGGGGGTTAGCGGCTACACCTTC. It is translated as CASKGVSGYTF.

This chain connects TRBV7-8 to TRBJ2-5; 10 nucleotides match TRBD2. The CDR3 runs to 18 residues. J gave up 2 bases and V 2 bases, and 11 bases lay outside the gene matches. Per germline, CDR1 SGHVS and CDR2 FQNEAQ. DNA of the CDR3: TGTGCCAGCAGCTTACTTCCTAGCGGGAGAGTCAAACAAGAGACCCAGTACTTC. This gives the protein CASSLLPSGRVKQETQYF.

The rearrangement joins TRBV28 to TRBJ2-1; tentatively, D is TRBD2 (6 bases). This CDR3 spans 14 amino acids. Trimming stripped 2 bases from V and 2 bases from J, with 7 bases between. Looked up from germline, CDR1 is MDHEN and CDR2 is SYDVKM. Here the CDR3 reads CASSLRGTYNEQFF. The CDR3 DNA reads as TGTGCCAGCAGTTTACGCGGGACCTACAATGAGCAGTTCTTC.